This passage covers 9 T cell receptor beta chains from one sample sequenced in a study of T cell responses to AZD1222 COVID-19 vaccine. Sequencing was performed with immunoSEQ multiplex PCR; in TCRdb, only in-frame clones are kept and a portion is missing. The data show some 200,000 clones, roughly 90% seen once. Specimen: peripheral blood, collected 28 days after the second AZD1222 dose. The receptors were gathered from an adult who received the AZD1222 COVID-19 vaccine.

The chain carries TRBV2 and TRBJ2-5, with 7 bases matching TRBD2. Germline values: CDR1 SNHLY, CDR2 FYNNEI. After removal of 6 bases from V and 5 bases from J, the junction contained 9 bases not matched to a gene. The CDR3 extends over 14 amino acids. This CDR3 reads CASSPLGGRETQYF. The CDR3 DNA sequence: TGTGCCAGCAGCCCGTTGGGGGGGAGGGAGACCCAGTACTTC.

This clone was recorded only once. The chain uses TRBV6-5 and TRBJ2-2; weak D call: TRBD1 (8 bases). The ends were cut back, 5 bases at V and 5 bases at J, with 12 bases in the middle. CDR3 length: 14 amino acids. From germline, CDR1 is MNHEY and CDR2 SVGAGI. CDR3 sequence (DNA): TGTGCCAGCAGTAAACAGGGGGGGACCGGGGAGCTGTTTTTT. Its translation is CASSKQGGTGELFF.

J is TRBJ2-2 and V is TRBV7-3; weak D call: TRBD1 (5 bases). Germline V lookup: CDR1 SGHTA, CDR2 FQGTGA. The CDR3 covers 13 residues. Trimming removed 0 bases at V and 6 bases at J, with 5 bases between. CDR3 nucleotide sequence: TGTGCCAGCAGCTTAACCAGGGCCGGGGAGCTGTTTTTT. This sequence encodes CASSLTRAGELFF.

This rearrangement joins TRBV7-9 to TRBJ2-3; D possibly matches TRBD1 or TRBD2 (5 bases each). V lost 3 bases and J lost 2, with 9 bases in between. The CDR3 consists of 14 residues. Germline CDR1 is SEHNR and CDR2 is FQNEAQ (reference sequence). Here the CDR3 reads CASSLRDDTDTQYF. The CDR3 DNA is TGTGCCAGCAGCTTGAGGGACGACACAGATACGCAGTATTTT.

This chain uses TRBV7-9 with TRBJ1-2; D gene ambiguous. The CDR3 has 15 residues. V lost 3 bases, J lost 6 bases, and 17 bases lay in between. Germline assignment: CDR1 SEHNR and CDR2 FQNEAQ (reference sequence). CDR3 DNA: TGTGCCAGCAGCTTCGATAACGGCCTTGGAGATGGCTACACCTTC. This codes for CASSFDNGLGDGYTF.

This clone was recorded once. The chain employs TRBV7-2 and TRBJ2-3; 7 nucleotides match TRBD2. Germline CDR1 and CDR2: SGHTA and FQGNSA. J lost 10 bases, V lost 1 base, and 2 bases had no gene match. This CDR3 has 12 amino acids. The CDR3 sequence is CASSLEGRAQYF. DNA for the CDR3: TGTGCCAGCAGCTTAGAGGGGAGGGCGCAGTATTTT.

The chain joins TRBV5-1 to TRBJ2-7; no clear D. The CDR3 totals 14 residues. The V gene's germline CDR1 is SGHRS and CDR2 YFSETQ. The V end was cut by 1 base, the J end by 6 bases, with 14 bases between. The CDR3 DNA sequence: TGCGCCAGCAGCTTGTACCCGGGTAGCTCCGAGCAGTACTTC. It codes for CASSLYPGSSEQYF.

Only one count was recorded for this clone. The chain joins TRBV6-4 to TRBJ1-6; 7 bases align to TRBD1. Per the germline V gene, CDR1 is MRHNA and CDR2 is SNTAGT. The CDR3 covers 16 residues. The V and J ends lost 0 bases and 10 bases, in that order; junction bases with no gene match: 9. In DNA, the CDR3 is TGTGCCAGCAGTGACTCCGGGGACAGAATGCGATCACCCCTCCACTTT. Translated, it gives CASSDSGDRMRSPLHF.

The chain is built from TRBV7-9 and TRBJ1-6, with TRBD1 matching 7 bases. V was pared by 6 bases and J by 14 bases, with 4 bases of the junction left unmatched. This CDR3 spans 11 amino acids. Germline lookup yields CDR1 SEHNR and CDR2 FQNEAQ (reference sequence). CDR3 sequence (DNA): TGTGCCAGCAGTCAGGGGGTTACCCTCCACTTT. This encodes CASSQGVTLHF.